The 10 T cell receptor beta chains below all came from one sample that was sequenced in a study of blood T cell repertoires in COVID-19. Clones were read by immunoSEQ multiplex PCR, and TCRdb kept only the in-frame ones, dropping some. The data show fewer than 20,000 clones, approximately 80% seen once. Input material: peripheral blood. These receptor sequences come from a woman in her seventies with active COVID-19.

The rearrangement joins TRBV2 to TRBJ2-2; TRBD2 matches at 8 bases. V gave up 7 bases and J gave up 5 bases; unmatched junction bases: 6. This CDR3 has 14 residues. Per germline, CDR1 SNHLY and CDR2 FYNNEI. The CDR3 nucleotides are TGTGCCAGCACTGTCGGGAGGGAAACCGGGGAGCTGTTTTTT. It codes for CASTVGRETGELFF.

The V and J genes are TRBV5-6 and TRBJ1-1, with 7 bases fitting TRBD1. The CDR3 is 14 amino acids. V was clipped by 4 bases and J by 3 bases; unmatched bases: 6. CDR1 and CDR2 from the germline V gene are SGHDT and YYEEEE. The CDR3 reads CASSPTGQDTEAFF. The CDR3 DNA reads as TGTGCCAGCAGCCCGACCGGACAGGACACTGAAGCTTTCTTT.

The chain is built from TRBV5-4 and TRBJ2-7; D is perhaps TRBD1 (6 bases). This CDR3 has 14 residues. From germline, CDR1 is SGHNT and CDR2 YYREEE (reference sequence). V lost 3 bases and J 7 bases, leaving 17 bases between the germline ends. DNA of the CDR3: TGTGCCAGCAGCTCGGGACCCCCCCAGGGGGAGCAGTACTTC. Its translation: CASSSGPPQGEQYF.

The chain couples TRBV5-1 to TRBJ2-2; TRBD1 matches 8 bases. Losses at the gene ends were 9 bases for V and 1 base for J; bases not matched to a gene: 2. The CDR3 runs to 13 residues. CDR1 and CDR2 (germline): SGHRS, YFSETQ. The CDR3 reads CATGTGNTGELFF. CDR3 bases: TGCGCCACCGGGACAGGGAACACCGGGGAGCTGTTTTTT.

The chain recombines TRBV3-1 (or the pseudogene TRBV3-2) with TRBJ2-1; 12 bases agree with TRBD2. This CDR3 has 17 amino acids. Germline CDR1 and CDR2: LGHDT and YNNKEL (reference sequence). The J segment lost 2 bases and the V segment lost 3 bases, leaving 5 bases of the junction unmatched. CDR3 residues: CASSQLTSGSAYNEQFF. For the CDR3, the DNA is TGTGCCAGCAGCCAGTTGACTAGCGGGAGCGCCTACAATGAGCAGTTCTTC.

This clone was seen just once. CDR3 sequence reads: CASSSRSYRQGATYEQYF. Written as DNA, the CDR3 is TGTGCCAGCAGTTCAAGAAGCTATCGACAGGGGGCGACCTACGAGCAGTACTTC. This rearrangement joins TRBV27 to TRBJ2-7; 10 bases map to TRBD1. The germline CDR1 and CDR2 sequences are MNHEY and SMNVEV (reference sequence). The trim removed 4 bases at V and 2 bases at J, leaving 14 bases unmatched. The CDR3 has 18 residues.

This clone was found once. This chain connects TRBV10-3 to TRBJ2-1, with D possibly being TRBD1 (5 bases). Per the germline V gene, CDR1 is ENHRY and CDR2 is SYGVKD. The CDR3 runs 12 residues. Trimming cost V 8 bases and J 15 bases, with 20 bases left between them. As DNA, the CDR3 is TGTGCCATCTCACCCCTCCAGGGCGGATTGTTCTTC. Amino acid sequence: CAISPLQGGLFF.

The CDR3 region is CASSYRATGSGEQYF. CDR3 nucleotide sequence: TGTGCCAGCAGTTACAGAGCGACAGGCTCTGGCGAGCAGTACTTC. The chain is built from TRBV6-2 or TRBV6-3 and TRBJ2-7; maybe TRBD1 (6 bases). The CDR3 consists of 15 residues. V was trimmed by 2 bases and J by 6 bases, leaving 17 bases between them. CDR1 and CDR2 (germline): MNHEY, SVGEGT.

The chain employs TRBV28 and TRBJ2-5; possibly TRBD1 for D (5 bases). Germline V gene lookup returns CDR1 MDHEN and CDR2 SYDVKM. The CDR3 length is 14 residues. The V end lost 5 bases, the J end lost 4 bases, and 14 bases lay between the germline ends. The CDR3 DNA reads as TGTGCCAGCAGTCCAGGAGCAGGGCCAGAGACCCAGTACTTC. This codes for CASSPGAGPETQYF.

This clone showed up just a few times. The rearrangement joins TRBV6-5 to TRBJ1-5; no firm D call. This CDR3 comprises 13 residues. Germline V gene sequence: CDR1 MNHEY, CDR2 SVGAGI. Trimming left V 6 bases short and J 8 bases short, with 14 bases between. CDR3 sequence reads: CASSPTGREPQHF. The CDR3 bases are TGTGCCAGCAGCCCAACGGGGAGGGAGCCCCAGCATTTT.